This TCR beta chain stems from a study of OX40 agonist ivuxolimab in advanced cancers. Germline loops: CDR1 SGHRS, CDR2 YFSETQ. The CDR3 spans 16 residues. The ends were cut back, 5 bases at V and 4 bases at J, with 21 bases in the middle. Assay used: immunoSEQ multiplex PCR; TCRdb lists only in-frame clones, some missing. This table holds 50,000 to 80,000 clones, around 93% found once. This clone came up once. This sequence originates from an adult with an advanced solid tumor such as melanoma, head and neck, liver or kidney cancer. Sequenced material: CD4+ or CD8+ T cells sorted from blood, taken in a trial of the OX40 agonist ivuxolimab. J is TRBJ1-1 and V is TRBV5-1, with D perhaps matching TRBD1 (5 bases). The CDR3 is CASSRGSWGRSTEAFF. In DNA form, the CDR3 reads TGCGCCAGCAGTCGTGGGTCGTGGGGCCGAAGCACTGAAGCTTTCTTT.